What follows are 21 T cell receptor beta chains derived from one specimen sequenced in a study of T cells after yellow fever vaccination. TCRdb ran MiXCR on the 5' RACE reads and lists one entry per CDR3 protein. The sample has hundreds of thousands of distinct CDR3 sequences, 9% to 15% seen once. This specimen was PBMCs, taken on the day of the yellow fever booster vaccination. These receptors originate from a man younger than 45 who received the YFV17D yellow fever vaccine.

This chain links TRBV14 with TRBJ2-3; no clear D gene. The V gene's germline CDR1 is SGHDN and CDR2 FVKESK. The V end lost 1 base, the J end lost 5 bases, and 7 bases lay between the germline ends. The CDR3 loop spans 13 amino acids. In DNA form, the CDR3 reads TGTGCCAGCAGCCAAGGGTGGGAAGATACGCAGTATTTT. This translates into CASSQGWEDTQYF.

This clonotype was counted only a few times. The chain joins TRBV20-1 to TRBJ2-7, with TRBD2 identical over 7 bases. The germline V gene encodes CDR1 DFQATT and CDR2 SNEGSKA (reference sequence). Losses at the gene ends were 7 bases for V and 3 bases for J; bases not matched to a gene: 6. This CDR3 is 12 amino acids long. CDR3: CSGVAGDYEQYF. Here the CDR3 DNA reads TGCAGTGGTGTGGCGGGAGACTACGAGCAGTACTTC.

This clonotype has only a few counts. V usage is TRBV28 and J usage is TRBJ2-2; D is possibly TRBD1 (6 bases). V lost 4 bases and J 7 bases, leaving 13 bases between the germline ends. CDR1 and CDR2 from the germline V gene are MDHEN and SYDVKM. There are 14 residues in the CDR3. CDR3 in amino acids: CASSSTGTGGELFF. For the CDR3, the DNA is TGTGCCAGCAGTTCGACAGGCACCGGCGGGGAGCTGTTTTTT.

The chain is built from TRBV7-9 and TRBJ2-2; D gene uncertain. The CDR3 covers 14 residues. V lost 3 bases and J 1 base, leaving 6 bases between the germline ends. Germline CDR1 is SEHNR and CDR2 is FQNEAQ (reference sequence). CDR3 nucleotide sequence: TGTGCCAGCAGCTTGGTTCTGAACACCGGGGAGCTGTTTTTT. It codes for CASSLVLNTGELFF.

V gene TRBV6-2 or TRBV6-3 combines with J gene TRBJ2-1; D is unclear. Germline loops: CDR1 MNHEY, CDR2 SVGEGT. Trimming left V 2 bases short and J 10 bases short, with 9 bases between. This CDR3 contains 12 residues. The CDR3 DNA sequence: TGTGCCAGCAGTTACAGGGCCGGGGAGCAGTTCTTC. Translating it yields CASSYRAGEQFF.

In its sample, this clonotype was seen a few times. This chain uses TRBV23-1 with TRBJ2-3, with 9 bases matching TRBD2. TRBV23-1 is an ORF, with its function uncertain. The CDR3 contains 15 residues. Losses at the gene ends were 9 bases for V and 5 bases for J; bases not matched to a gene: 12. In DNA form, the CDR3 reads TGCGCCAGGCACGGCGGGAGGGAGGGTAGAGATACGCAGTATTTT. This gives the protein CARHGGREGRDTQYF.

This clonotype was recorded a few times. CDR3 coding DNA: TGTGCCAGCAGCCTGGGACACGGACCCTACGAGCAGTACTTC. Translating it yields CASSLGHGPYEQYF. The gene calls are TRBV7-2 and TRBJ2-7; a possible D gene is TRBD1 (6 bases). This CDR3 is built from 14 residues. CDR1 and CDR2 from the germline V gene are SGHTA and FQGNSA. The V end lost 5 bases, the J end lost 2 bases, and 13 bases lay between the germline ends.

This clonotype was seen more than once but under ten times. The V gene is TRBV7-9, the J gene TRBJ1-4, with D possibly matching TRBD1 (5 bases). Germline CDR1 and CDR2: SEHNR and FQNEAQ (reference sequence). The CDR3 is 12 residues long. Trimming cost V 11 bases and J 7 bases, with 14 bases left between them. In DNA form, the CDR3 reads TGTGCCTGCGCCGGGGGGTTTGAAAAACTGTTTTTT. The encoded protein is CACAGGFEKLFF.

V is TRBV24-1 and J is TRBJ2-5, with 9 nucleotides matching TRBD2. This CDR3 has 16 amino acids. Germline V gives CDR1 KGHDR, CDR2 SFDVKD. V was pared by 3 bases and J by 2 bases, with 6 bases of the junction left unmatched. The CDR3, as DNA: TGTGCCACCAGTGATCCGATAGCGGGAGATCAAGAGACCCAGTACTTC. This sequence encodes CATSDPIAGDQETQYF.

This clonotype was recorded a few times. V and J are TRBV20-1 and TRBJ2-7; 7 positions match TRBD1. Germline V lookup: CDR1 DFQATT, CDR2 SNEGSKA (reference sequence). The CDR3 is 15 amino acids. V lost 0 bases and J lost 0; bases outside the gene matches: 5. The DNA for the CDR3 is TGCAGTGCTAGAGATCCGGACAGGCCCTCCTACGAGCAGTACTTC. This encodes CSARDPDRPSYEQYF.

The V gene is TRBV5-1, the J gene TRBJ2-2, with 10 positions matching TRBD2. V dropped 4 bases and J dropped 5; count of bases not matched to a gene: 8. Germline V gene lookup returns CDR1 SGHRS and CDR2 YFSETQ. The CDR3 has 16 residues. The CDR3 spells CASSLQAGGATGELFF. CDR3 coding DNA: TGCGCCAGCAGCCTACAAGCGGGAGGGGCTACCGGGGAGCTGTTTTTT.

There are a few counts of this clonotype. The chain uses TRBV5-1 and TRBJ2-7, with D tentatively TRBD1 (6 bases). Germline assignment: CDR1 SGHRS and CDR2 YFSETQ. The CDR3 is made up of 15 amino acids. V was clipped by 10 bases and J by 3 bases, with 23 bases between them. In DNA form, the CDR3 reads TGCGCCTGCCGCATTATGGGAGAAGGGGGCTACGAGCAGTACTTC. Amino acid sequence: CACRIMGEGGYEQYF.

This clonotype was seen repeatedly, ten times or more. This chain joins TRBV6-5 and TRBJ2-1; D is uncertain. The V end was cut by 2 bases, the J end by 0 bases, with 11 bases between. CDR1 is MNHEY, CDR2 SVGAGI, per germline. CDR3 length: 16 residues. The DNA for the CDR3 is TGTGCCAGCAGTTACACGGTGGGTGTCTCCTACAATGAGCAGTTCTTC. It encodes CASSYTVGVSYNEQFF.

This chain links TRBV7-2 with TRBJ2-1, with D possibly TRBD2 on 5 matching bases. There are 15 residues in the CDR3. With 5 bases removed from V and 0 bases from J, the gap between germline ends came to 11 bases. The V gene's germline CDR1 is SGHTA and CDR2 FQGNSA. Here the CDR3 reads CASSDQAASYNEQFF. CDR3 coding DNA: TGTGCCAGCAGCGATCAAGCGGCCTCCTACAATGAGCAGTTCTTC.

This clonotype was seen a handful of times. The chain uses TRBV6-2 or TRBV6-3 and TRBJ2-1; TRBD2 agrees at 9 bases. CDR1 and CDR2 from the germline V gene are MNHEY and SVGEGT. The J segment lost 4 bases and the V segment lost 7 bases, leaving 11 bases of the junction unmatched. CDR3 size: 16 residues. The CDR3 sequence is CASTPRGLAAYNEQFF. The CDR3 region has the DNA TGTGCCAGCACTCCGAGGGGACTAGCTGCGTACAATGAGCAGTTCTTC.

This clonotype came up many times. The chain is built from TRBV2 and TRBJ2-5; 8 bases are shared with TRBD1. Germline V gives CDR1 SNHLY, CDR2 FYNNEI. This CDR3 is 14 amino acids long. V was clipped by 5 bases and J by 5 bases; unmatched bases: 7. The CDR3 spells CASSPDRVAETQYF. CDR3 in DNA: TGTGCCAGCAGTCCGGACAGGGTTGCGGAGACCCAGTACTTC.

This clonotype has a handful of counts. J is TRBJ2-7 and V is TRBV6-1, with 7 positions matching TRBD1. CDR3 length equals 15 residues. CDR1 and CDR2 (germline): MNHNS, SASEGT. With 6 bases clipped from V and 5 bases from J, the junction kept 13 bases outside the gene matches. CDR3 DNA: TGTGCCAGCAGCCTACCGTTAGGGCAGGGGGACGAGCAGTACTTC. It encodes CASSLPLGQGDEQYF.

The rearrangement joins TRBV15 to TRBJ1-2; D unclear. Looked up from germline, CDR1 is LNHNV and CDR2 is YYDKDF (reference sequence). Trimming shortened V by 5 bases and J by 2 bases, and 6 bases separated the two germline ends. The CDR3 extends over 12 amino acids. CDR3 sequence (DNA): TGTGCCACCAGCGGCCAAAACTATGGCTACACCTTC. Its translation is CATSGQNYGYTF.

This clonotype was detected ten times or more. J is TRBJ1-1 and V is TRBV20-1, with unresolved D. The CDR3 spans 11 residues. In germline, CDR1 is DFQATT, CDR2 SNEGSKA (reference sequence). Trimming shortened V by 1 base and J by 6 bases, and 6 bases separated the two germline ends. The CDR3 loop reads CSARGTPEAFF. The CDR3 bases are TGCAGTGCTAGAGGGACCCCTGAAGCTTTCTTT.

This clonotype has just a few counts. The chain has TRBV5-6 and TRBJ1-4, with TRBD1 identical over 7 bases. There are 15 residues in the CDR3. CDR1 is SGHDT and CDR2 is YYEEEE in the germline V gene. J gave up 4 bases and V 4 bases, and 7 bases lay outside the gene matches. CDR3 amino acids: CASSGPGQINEKLFF. In DNA, the CDR3 is TGTGCCAGCAGCGGACCGGGACAGATTAATGAAAAACTGTTTTTT. The entire variable domain, with the rest obtained from reference TRBV5-6 and TRBJ1-4, is as follows: DAGVTQSPTHLIKTRGQQVTLRCSPKSGHDTVSWYQQALGQGPQFIFQYYEEEERQRGNFPDRFSGHQFPNYSSELNVNALLLGDSALYLCASSGPGQINEKLFFGSGTQLSVL.

The V and J genes are TRBV11-2 and TRBJ2-3; D ambiguous. V was shortened by 5 bases and J by 4 bases, with 10 bases between the two germline ends. The CDR3 is 13 residues long. Per germline, CDR1 SGHAT and CDR2 FQNNGV. The CDR3, as DNA: TGTGCCAGCAGCCAAGCAGGCCCAGATACGCAGTATTTT. This gives the protein CASSQAGPDTQYF. Drawing the rest from reference TRBV11-2 and TRBJ2-3, the complete variable domain is EAGVAQSPRYKIIEKRQSVAFWCNPISGHATLYWYQQILGQGPKLLIQFQNNGVVDDSQLPKDRFSAERLKGVDSTLKIQPAKLEDSAVYLCASSQAGPDTQYFGPGTRLTVL.